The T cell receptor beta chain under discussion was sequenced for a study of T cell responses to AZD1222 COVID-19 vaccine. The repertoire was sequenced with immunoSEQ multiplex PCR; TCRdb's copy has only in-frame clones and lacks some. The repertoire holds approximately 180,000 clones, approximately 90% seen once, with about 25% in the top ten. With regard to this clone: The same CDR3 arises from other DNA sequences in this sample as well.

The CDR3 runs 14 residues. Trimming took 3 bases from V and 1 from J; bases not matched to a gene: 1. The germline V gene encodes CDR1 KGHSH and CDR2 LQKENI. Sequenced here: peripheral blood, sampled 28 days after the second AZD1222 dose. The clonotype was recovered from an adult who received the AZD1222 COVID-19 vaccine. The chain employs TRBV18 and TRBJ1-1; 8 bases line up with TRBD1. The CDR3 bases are TGTGCCAGCTCACCCGGGACAGGGAACACTGAAGCTTTCTTT. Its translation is CASSPGTGNTEAFF.